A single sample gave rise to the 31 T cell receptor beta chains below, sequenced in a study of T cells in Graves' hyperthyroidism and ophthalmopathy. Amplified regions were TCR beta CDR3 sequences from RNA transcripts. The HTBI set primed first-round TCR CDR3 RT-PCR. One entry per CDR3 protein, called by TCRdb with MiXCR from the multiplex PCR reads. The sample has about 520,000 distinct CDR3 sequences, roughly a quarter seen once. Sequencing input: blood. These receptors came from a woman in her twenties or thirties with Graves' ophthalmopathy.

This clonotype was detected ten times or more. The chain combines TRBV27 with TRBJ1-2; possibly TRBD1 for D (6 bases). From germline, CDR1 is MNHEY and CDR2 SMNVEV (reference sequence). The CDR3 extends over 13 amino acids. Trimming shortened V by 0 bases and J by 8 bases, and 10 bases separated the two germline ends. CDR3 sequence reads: CASSLSRGHGYTF. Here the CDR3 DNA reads TGTGCCAGCAGTTTATCTCGGGGGCACGGCTACACCTTC.

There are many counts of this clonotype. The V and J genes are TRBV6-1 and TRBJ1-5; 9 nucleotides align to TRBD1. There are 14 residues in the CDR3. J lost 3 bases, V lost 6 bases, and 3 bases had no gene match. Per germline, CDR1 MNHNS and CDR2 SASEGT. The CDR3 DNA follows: TGTGCCAGCAGCGGGACAGGGTACAATCAGCCCCAGCATTTT. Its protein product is CASSGTGYNQPQHF.

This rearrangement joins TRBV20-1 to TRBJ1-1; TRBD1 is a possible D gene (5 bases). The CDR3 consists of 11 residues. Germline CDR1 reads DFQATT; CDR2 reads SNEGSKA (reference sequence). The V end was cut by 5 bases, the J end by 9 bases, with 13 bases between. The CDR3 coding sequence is TGCAGTGCTGGACAACCTCGCCAAGCTTTCTTT. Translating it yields CSAGQPRQAFF.

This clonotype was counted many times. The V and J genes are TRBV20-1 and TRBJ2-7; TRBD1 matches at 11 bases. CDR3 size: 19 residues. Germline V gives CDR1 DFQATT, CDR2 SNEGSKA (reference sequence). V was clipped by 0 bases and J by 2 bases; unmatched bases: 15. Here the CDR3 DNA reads TGCAGTGCTAGAGATGCAGTTTCGGAGAGGGACAGGGGGACCTACGAGCAGTACTTC. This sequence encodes CSARDAVSERDRGTYEQYF.

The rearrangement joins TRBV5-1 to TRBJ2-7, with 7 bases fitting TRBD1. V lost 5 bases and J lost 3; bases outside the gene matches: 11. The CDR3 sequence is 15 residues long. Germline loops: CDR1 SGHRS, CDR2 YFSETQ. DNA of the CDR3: TGCGCCAGCAGTCCTTCACCGGGACAGCACTACGAGCAGTACTTC. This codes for CASSPSPGQHYEQYF. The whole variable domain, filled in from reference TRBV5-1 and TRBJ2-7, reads KAGVTQTPRYLIKTRGQQVTLSCSPISGHRSVSWYQQTPGQGLQFLFEYFSETQRNKGNFPGRFSGRQFSNSRSEMNVSTLELGDSALYLCASSPSPGQHYEQYFGPGTRLTVT.

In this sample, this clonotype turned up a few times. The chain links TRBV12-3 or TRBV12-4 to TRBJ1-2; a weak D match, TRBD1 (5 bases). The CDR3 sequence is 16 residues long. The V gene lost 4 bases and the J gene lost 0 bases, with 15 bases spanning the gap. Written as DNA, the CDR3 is TGTGCCAGCAGTTCTGTCGATGGGGCCACTAACTATGGCTACACCTTC. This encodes CASSSVDGATNYGYTF.

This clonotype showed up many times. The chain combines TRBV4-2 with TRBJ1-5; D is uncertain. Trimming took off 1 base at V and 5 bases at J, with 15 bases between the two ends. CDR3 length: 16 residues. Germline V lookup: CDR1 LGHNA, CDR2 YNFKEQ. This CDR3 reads CASSQAHPGRDQPQHF. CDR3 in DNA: TGTGCCAGCAGCCAAGCCCACCCGGGCCGCGATCAGCCCCAGCATTTT.

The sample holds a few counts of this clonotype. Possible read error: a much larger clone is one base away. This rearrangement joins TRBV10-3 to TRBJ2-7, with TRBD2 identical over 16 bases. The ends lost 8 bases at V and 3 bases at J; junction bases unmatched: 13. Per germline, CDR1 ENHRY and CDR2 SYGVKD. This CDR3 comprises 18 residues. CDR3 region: CAIPKRGLAGGHVYEQYF. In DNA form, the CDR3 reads TGTGCCATCCCTAAAAGGGGACTAGCGGGGGGGCATGTCTACGAGCAGTACTTC.

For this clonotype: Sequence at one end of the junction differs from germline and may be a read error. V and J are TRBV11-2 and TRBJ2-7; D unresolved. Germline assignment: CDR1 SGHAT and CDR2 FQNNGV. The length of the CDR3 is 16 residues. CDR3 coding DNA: TGTGCCAGCATCCCCTTCTTAGCCGGGTTCTCCTACGAACAGTACTTC. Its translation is CASIPFLAGFSYEQYF.

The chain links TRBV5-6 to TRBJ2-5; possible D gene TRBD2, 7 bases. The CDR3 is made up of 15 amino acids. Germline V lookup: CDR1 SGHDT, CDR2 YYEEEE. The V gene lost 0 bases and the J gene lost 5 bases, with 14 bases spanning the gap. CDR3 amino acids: CASSLAPGGHETQYF. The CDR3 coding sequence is TGTGCCAGCAGCTTGGCCCCGGGGGGCCACGAGACCCAGTACTTC.

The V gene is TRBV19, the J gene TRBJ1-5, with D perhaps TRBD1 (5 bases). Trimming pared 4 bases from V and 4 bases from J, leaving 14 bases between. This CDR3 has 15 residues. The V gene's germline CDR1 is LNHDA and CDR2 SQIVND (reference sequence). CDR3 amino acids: CASSRGGAPNQPQHF. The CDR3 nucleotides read TGTGCCAGTAGTAGGGGGGGAGCCCCAAATCAGCCCCAGCATTTT.

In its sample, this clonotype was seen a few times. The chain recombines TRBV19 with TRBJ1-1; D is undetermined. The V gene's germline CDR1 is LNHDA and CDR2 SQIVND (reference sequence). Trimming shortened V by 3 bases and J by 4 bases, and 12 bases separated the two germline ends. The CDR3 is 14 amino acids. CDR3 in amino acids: CASSMWTSGTEAFF. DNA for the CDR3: TGTGCCAGTAGTATGTGGACCTCGGGCACTGAAGCTTTCTTT.

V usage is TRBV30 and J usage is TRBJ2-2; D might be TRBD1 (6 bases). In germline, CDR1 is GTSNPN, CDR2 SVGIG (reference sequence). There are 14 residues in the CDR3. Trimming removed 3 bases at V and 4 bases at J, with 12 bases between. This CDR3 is CAWRKGEFTGELFF. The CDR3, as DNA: TGTGCCTGGAGAAAGGGGGAATTCACCGGGGAGCTGTTTTTT.

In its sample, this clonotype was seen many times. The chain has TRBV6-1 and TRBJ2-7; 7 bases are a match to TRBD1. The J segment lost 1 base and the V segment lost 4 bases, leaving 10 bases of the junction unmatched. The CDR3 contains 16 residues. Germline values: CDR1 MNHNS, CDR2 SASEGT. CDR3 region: CASSGLSGTASYEQYF. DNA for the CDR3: TGTGCCAGCAGTGGACTTTCCGGGACAGCTTCCTACGAGCAGTACTTC.

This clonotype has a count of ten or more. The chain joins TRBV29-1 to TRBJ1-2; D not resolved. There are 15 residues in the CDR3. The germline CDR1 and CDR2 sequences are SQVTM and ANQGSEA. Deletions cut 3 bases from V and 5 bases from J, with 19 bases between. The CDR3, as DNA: TGCAGCGTTGAGTCTGAGGTCAGAATGGGATATGGCTACACCTTC. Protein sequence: CSVESEVRMGYGYTF.

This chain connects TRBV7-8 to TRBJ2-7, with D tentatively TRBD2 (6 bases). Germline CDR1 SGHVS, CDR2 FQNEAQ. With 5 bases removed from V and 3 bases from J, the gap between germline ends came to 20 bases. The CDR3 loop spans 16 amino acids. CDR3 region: CASSPKRLVRGYEQYF. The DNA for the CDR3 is TGTGCCAGCAGCCCCAAACGACTAGTACGGGGCTACGAGCAGTACTTC.

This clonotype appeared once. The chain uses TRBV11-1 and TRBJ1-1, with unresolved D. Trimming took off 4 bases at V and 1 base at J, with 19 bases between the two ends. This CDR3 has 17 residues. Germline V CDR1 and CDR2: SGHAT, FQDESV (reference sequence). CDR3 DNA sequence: TGTGCCAGCAGCTCGAGCGGGAGGGATAGGAGGAACACTGAAGCTTTCTTT. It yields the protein CASSSSGRDRRNTEAFF.

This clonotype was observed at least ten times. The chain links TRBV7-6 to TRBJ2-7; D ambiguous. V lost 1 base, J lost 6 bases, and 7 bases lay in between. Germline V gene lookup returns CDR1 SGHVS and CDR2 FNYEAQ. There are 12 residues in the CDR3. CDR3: CASSLGGSEQYF. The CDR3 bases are TGTGCCAGCAGCTTAGGGGGATCCGAGCAGTACTTC. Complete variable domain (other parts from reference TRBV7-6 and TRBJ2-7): GAGVSQSPRYKVTKRGQDVALRCDPISGHVSLYWYRQALGQGPEFLTYFNYEAQQDKSGLPNDRFSAERPEGSISTLTIQRTEQRDSAMYRCASSLGGSEQYFGPGTRLTVT.

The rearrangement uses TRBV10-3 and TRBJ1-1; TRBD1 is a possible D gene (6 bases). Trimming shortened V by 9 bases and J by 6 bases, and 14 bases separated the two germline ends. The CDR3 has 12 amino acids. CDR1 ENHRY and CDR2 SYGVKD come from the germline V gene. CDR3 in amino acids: CAMREGEAEAFF. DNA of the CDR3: TGTGCCATGAGGGAGGGGGAAGCTGAAGCTTTCTTT.

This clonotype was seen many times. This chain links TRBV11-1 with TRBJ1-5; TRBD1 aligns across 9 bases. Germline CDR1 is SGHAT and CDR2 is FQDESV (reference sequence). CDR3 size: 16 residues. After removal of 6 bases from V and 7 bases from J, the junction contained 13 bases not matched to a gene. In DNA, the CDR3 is TGTGCCAGCAGTCCACAACAGGGGGCAGTCGGACAGCCCCAGCATTTT. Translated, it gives CASSPQQGAVGQPQHF.

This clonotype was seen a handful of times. CDR3 loop: CASNEAGGNTEAFF. The CDR3, as DNA: TGTGCCAGCAACGAGGCGGGGGGTAACACTGAAGCTTTCTTT. This chain uses TRBV7-9 with TRBJ1-1, with D possibly matching TRBD1 (5 bases). The CDR3 runs to 14 residues. The V and J ends lost 7 bases and 2 bases respectively, with 14 bases between them. Germline V CDR1 and CDR2: SEHNR, FQNEAQ (reference sequence).

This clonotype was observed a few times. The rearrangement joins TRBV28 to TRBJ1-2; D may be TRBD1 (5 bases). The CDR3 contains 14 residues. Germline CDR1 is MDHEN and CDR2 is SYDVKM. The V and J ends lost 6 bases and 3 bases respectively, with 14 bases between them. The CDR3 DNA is TGTGCCAGCAGCTATAAGGGACGGCACTATGGCTACACCTTC. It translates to CASSYKGRHYGYTF.

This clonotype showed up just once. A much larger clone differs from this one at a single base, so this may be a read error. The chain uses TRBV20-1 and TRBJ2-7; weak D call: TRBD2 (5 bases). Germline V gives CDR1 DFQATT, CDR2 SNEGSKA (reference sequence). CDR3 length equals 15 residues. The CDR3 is CSARRSSGSPYELYF. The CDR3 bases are TGCAGTGCTAGACGTTCGAGCGGCTCCCCCTACGAGCTGTACTTC.

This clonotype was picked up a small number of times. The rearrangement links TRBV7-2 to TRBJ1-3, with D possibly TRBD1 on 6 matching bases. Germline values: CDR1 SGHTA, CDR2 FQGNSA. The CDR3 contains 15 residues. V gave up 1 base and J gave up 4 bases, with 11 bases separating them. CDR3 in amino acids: CASSLVSGAGNTIYF. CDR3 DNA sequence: TGTGCCAGCAGCTTAGTATCAGGGGCGGGAAACACCATATATTTT.

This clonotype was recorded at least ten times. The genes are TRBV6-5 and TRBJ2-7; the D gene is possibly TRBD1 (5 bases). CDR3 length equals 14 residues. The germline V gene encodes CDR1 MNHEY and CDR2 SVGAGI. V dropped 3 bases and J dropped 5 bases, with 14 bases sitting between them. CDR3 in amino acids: CASSYSKGIHEQYF. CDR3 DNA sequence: TGTGCCAGCAGTTATTCGAAGGGGATCCACGAGCAGTACTTC.

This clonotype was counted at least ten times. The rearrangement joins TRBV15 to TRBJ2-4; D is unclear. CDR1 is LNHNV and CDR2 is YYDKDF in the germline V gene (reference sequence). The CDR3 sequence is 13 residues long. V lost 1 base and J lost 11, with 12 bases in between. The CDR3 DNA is TGTGCCACCAGCAGAGCTGGGCACGAGGTTCAGTACTTC. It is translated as CATSRAGHEVQYF.

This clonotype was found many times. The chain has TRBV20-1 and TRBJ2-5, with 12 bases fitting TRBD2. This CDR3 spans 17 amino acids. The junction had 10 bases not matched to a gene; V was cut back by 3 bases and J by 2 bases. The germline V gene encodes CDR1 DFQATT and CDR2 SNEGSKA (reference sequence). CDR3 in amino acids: CSARPRALAGGQETQYF. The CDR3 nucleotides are TGCAGTGCTAGGCCCAGGGCCCTAGCGGGGGGGCAAGAGACCCAGTACTTC.

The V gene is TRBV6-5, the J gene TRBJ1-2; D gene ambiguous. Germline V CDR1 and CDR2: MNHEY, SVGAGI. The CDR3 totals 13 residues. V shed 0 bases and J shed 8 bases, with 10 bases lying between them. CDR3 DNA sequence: TGTGCCAGCAGTTACTCGGGCAGGTGGGGCTACACCTTC. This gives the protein CASSYSGRWGYTF.

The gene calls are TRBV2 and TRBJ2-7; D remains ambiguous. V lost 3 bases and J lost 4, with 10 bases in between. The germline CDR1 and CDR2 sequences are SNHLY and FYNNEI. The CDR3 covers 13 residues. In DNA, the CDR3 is TGTGCCAGCAGTGATCGGAGAAAATACGAGCAGTACTTC. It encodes CASSDRRKYEQYF.

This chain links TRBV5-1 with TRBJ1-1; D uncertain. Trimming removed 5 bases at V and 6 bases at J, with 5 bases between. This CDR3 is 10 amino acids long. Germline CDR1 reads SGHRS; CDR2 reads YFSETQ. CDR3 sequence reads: CASRRSEAFF. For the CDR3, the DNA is TGCGCCAGCAGAAGGTCTGAAGCTTTCTTT.

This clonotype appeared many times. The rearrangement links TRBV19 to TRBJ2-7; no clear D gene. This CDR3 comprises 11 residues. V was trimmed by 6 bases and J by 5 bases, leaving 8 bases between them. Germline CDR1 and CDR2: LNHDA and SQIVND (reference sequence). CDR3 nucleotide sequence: TGTGCCAGTAGCACTCTAAACGAGCAGTACTTC. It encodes CASSTLNEQYF.